The rows below give T cell receptor beta chains drawn from one sample of a study of blood T cell repertoires in COVID-19. Produced via immunoSEQ multiplex PCR; TCRdb's table is partial and in-frame only. This sample has about 250,000 clones; roughly 89% occur once, and the top ten carry under 2.5%. Source material: peripheral blood. The receptors were sampled from a woman aged 60 to 75 with COVID-19, enrolled during active disease. Both conserved end residues are trimmed from each CDR3.

V gene	J gene	CDR3 protein
TRBV30	TRBJ2-3	AWIVAGRTDTQY
TRBV25-1	TRBJ2-2	ASSEKGRGNTGELF
TRBV6-5	TRBJ1-2	ASSYSAGNYGYT
TRBV7-8	TRBJ2-5	ASSLDREGTQY
TRBV27	TRBJ2-7	ASSSRDLGYEQY
TRBV6-1	TRBJ2-2	ASSEKATGELF
TRBV5-1	TRBJ1-2	ASSSRDRADYGYT
TRBV3-1/TRBV3-2	TRBJ1-2	ASSQGMGRSYGYT
TRBV7-3	TRBJ2-3	ASSLTSEVDTQY
TRBV7-2	TRBJ2-1	ASSQWSGDYNEQF
TRBV4-3	TRBJ1-4	ASSQEGHRGRATNEKLF
TRBV24-1	TRBJ1-2	ATSDSGQSYGYT
TRBV11-2	TRBJ1-2	ASSSLGPPHYGGYT
TRBV3-1/TRBV3-2	TRBJ1-6	ASSQVASGDSPLH